This T cell receptor beta chain was captured in a study of blood T cell repertoires in COVID-19. Followed over time, Seattle patients had been enrolled while infection was active. Original handling: Amplification of reference gene primers was used by the study to estimate nucleated cell counts. Repertoires were generated with immunoSEQ multiplex PCR, while TCRdb's copy carries only in-frame clones and drops some. Clone size and the V and J calls come from that table; the DNA yielded D and trimming. The sample comprises roughly 45,000 clones, approximately 84% of which are singletons, and 2.5% to 3% rests with the top ten. V lost 0 bases and J lost 5; bases outside the gene matches: 7. CDR1 and CDR2 (germline): MGHRA, YSYEKL. This CDR3 contains 17 residues.

The sample taken for sequencing was peripheral blood. The sequence was obtained from an elderly woman with COVID-19, enrolled during active disease. The rearrangement joins TRBV4-1 to TRBJ2-2; 9 positions agree with TRBD1. The CDR3 sequence: CASSQEGNRGRTGELFF. The CDR3, as DNA: TGCGCCAGCAGCCAAGAAGGGAACAGGGGGCGAACCGGGGAGCTGTTTTTT.